This record concerns one TCR beta chain sequence. Survey-level immunoSEQ sequencing profiled the TCR beta repertoire. Repertoires were generated with immunoSEQ multiplex PCR, while TCRdb's copy carries only in-frame clones and drops some. The sample records approximately 70,000 clones, around 95% being singletons. The germline gives CDR1 MGHDK, CDR2 SYGVNS. The germline V and J ends were trimmed by 5 bases and 8 bases, with 18 bases remaining between them. The length of the CDR3 is 14 residues. This TCR was sampled from a middle-aged man with rheumatoid arthritis. The rearrangement joins TRBV25-1 to TRBJ1-2; a weak D match, TRBD1 (6 bases). Sequenced material: PBMCs. CDR3 protein: CASSHQGGGMGYTF. CDR3 bases: TGTGCCAGCAGTCACCAAGGGGGGGGTATGGGCTACACCTTC.